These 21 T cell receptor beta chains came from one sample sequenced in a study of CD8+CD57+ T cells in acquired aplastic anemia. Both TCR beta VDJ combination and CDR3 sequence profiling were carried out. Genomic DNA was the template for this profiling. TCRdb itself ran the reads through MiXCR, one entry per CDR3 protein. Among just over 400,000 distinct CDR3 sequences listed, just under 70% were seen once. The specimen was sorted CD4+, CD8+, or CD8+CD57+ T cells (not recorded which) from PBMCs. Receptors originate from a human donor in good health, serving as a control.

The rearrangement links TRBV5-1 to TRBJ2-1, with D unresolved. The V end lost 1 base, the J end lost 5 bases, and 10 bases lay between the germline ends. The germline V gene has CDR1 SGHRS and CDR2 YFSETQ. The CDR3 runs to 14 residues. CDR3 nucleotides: TGCGCCAGCAGCTTGAAAATGGAAGACAATGAGCAGTTCTTC. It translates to CASSLKMEDNEQFF.

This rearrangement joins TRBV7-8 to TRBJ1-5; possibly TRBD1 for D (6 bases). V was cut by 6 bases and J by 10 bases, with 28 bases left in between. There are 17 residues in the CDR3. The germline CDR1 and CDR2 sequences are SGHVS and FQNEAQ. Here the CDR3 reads CASSSGGAYGYTFPQHF. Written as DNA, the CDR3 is TGTGCCAGCAGTTCCGGGGGGGCGTATGGCTACACCTTCCCCCAGCATTTT.

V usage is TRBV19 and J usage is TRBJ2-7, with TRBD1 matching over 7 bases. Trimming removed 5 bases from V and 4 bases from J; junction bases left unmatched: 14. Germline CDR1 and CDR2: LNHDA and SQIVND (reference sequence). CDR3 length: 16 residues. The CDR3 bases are TGTGCCAGTAGTCCAGGGACAGCGAAATTTAATTACGAGCAGTACTTC. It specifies CASSPGTAKFNYEQYF. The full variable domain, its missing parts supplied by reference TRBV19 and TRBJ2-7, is DGGITQSPKYLFRKEGQNVTLSCEQNLNHDAMYWYRQDPGQGLRLIYYSQIVNDFQKGDIAEGYSVSREKKESFPLTVTSAQKNPTAFYLCASSPGTAKFNYEQYFGPGTRLTVT.

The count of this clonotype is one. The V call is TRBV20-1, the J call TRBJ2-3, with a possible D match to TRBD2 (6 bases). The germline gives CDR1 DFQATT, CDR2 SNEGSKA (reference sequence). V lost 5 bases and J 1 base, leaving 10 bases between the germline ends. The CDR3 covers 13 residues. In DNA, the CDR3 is TGCAGTGCTCCTTGGGGGGGCACAGATACGCAGTATTTT. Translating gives CSAPWGGTDTQYF.

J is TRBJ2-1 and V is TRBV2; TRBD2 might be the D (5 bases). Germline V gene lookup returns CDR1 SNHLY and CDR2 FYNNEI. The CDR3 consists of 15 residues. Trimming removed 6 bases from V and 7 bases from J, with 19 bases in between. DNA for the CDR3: TGTGCCAGCAGCACTTCCGGGAATAGAGAGAATGAGCAGTTCTTC. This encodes CASSTSGNRENEQFF.

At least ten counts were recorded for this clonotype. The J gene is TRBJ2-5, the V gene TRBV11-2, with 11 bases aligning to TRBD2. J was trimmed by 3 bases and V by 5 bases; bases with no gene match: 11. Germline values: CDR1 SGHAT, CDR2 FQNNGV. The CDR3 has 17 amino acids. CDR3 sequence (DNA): TGTGCCAGCAGCCAGAGCCCGGGACTAGCGGAGAAAGAGACCCAGTACTTC. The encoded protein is CASSQSPGLAEKETQYF. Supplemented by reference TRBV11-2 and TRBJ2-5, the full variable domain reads EAGVAQSPRYKIIEKRQSVAFWCNPISGHATLYWYQQILGQGPKLLIQFQNNGVVDDSQLPKDRFSAERLKGVDSTLKIQPAKLEDSAVYLCASSQSPGLAEKETQYFGPGTRLLVL.

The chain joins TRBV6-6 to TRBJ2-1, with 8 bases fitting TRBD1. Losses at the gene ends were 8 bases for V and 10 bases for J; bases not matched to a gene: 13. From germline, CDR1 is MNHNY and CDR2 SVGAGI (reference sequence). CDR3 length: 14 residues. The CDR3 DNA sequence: TGTGCCAGCTGTGAGTTAGGGACAGGTCGGGAGCAGTTCTTC. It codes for CASCELGTGREQFF.

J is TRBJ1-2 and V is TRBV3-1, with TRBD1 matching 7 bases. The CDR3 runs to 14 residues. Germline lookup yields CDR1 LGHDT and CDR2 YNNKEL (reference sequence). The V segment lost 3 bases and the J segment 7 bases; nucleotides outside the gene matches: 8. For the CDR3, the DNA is TGTGCCAGCAGCCATTCCGACAGGGTGCGTGGCTACACCTTC. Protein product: CASSHSDRVRGYTF.

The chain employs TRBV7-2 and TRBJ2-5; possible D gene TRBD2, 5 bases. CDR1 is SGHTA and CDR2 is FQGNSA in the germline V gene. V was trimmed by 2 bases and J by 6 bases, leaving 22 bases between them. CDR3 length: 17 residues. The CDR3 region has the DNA TGTGCCAGCAGCTTACGCCGAGGGAGCCACAATGAGCAGACCCAGTACTTC. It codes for CASSLRRGSHNEQTQYF.

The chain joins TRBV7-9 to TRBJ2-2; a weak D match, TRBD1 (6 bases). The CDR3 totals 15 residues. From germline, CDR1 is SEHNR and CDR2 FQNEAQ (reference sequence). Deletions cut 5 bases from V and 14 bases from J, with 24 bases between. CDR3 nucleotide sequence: TGTGCCAGCAGCGGGCACAGGGACAACGAGCAGTACCTGTTTTTT. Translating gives CASSGHRDNEQYLFF.

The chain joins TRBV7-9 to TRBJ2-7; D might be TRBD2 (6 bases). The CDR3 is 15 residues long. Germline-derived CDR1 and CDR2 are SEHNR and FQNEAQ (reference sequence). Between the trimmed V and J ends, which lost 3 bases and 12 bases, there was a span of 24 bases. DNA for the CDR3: TGTGCCAGCAGCTTGGGGGGTACGGGTACAATGAGCCGGTACTTC. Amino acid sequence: CASSLGGTGTMSRYF.

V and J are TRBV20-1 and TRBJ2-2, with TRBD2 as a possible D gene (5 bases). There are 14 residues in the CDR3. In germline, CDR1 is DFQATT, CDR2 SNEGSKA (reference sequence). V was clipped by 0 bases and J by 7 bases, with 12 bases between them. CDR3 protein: CSARERGHGGELFF. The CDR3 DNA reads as TGCAGTGCTAGAGAGCGAGGGCACGGCGGGGAGCTGTTTTTT.

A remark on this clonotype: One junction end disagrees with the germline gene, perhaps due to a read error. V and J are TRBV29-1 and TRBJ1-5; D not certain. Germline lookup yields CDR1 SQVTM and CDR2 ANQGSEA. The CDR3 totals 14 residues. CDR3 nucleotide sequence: TGCAGCGTTGTTGGGGAGGGTGGCAACCAGCCCCAGCATTTT. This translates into CSVVGEGGNQPQHF.

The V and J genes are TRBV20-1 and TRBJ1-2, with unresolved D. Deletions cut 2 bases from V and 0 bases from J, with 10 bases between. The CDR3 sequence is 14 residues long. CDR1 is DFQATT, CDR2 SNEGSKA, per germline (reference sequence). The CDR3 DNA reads TGCAGTGCTAGACCCCCCGGCTCTAACTATGGCTACACCTTC. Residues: CSARPPGSNYGYTF.

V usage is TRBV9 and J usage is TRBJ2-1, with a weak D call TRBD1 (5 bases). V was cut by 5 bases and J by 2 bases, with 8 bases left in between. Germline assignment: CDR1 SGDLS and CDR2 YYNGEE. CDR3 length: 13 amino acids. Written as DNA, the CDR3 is TGTGCCAGCAGTCCAGGGACCTACAATGAGCAGTTCTTC. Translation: CASSPGTYNEQFF.

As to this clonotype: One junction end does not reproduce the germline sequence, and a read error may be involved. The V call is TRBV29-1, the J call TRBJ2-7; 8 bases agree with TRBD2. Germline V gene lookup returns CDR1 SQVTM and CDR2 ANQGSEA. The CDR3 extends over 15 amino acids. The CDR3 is CSVAGGAGASCEQYF. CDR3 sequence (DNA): TGCAGCGTTGCCGGGGGGGCGGGAGCCTCCTGCGAGCAGTACTTC.

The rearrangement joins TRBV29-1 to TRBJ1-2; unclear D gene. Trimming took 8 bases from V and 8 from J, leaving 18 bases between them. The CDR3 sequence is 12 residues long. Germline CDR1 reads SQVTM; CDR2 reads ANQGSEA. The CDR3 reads CSSEAFVRGYTF. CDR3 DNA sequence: TGCAGCAGTGAAGCGTTCGTCCGGGGCTACACCTTC.

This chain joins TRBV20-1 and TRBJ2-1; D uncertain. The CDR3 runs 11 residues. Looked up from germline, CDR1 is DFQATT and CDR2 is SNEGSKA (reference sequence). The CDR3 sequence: CNNRTGYEQFF. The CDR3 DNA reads TGCAATAATCGGACGGGTTATGAGCAGTTCTTC.

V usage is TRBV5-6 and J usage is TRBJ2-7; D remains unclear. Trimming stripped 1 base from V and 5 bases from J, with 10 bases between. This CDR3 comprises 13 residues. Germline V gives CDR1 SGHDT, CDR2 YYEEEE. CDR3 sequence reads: CASSLSGSHEQYF. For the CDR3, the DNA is TGTGCCAGCAGCTTGTCTGGGTCCCACGAGCAGTACTTC.

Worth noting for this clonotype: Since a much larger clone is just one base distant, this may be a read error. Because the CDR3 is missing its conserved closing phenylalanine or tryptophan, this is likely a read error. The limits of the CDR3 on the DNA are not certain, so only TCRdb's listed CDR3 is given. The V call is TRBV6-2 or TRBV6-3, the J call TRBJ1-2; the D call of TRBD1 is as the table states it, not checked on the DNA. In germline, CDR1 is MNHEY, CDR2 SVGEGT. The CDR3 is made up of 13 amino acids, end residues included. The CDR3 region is CASSRTGETVNTS.

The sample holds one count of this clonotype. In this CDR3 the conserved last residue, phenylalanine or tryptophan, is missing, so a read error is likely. CDR3 loop: CASSQDQRQQVTQYY. The CDR3 region has the DNA TGTGCCAGCAGCCAAGATCAGCGTCAGCAAGTGACCCAGTACTAC. The V call is TRBV2, the J call TRBJ2-5; no clear D. This CDR3 is built from 15 residues. The germline V gene encodes CDR1 SNHLY and CDR2 FYNNEI.